Sequencing of this T cell receptor beta chain was carried out in a study of T cell responses to AZD1222 COVID-19 vaccine. This clone showed up just once. The antigen is unknown. Study findings and constraints: Spike-specific TCR breadth and depth grew following two AZD1222 doses. Only a handful of people who got AZD1222 tested seropositive at baseline. Donor demographics were predominantly white British with a female majority; clonal diversity may be underestimated.

Method: immunoSEQ multiplex PCR; TCRdb's copy keeps in-frame clones and lacks some. The table records 70,000 to 90,000 clones, roughly 84% of them present only once. Germline assignment: CDR1 LNHDA and CDR2 SQIVND (reference sequence). Trimming removed 2 bases at V and 2 bases at J, with 12 bases between. This CDR3 contains 15 residues. The source is an adult who received the AZD1222 COVID-19 vaccine. V usage is TRBV19 and J usage is TRBJ1-2; D is unclear. This material consisted of peripheral blood, taken 28 days after the second AZD1222 dose. The CDR3 protein is CASSINPSINYGYTF. CDR3 bases: TGTGCCAGTAGTATAAACCCCTCCATAAACTATGGCTACACCTTC.